Sequencing of this T cell receptor (beta chain) was carried out in a study of vaccination effects on CD4 cells after COVID-19. Findings and limits, study-wide: Common cold coronavirus cross-reactivity was shown by only 1 of 255 vaccine-induced clones in healthy vaccinees. There was marked clonal contraction among infection- and vaccine-induced clones late after vaccination.

Pools of viral peptides were used by the ViraFEST assay to expand antigen-specific CD4+ T cells ahead of sequencing. Subsequent to roughly 10 days of culture, CD4+ T cells were isolated. Vaccinated participants had no history of SARS-CoV-2 infection and tested negative for nucleocapsid antibodies. After 1.8 million or so PBMC were placed in each well, they were cultured with around 10 IU/ml IL-2 and roughly 10 ug/ml peptides. Researchers swapped half the medium for IL-2 medium on both days 3 and 7. In the case of this clone: As yet, its antigen is unknown.

The V end lost 3 bases, the J end lost 4 bases, and 9 bases lay between the germline ends. This CDR3 comprises 13 residues. The table came from immunoSEQ multiplex PCR; TCRdb's copy has only in-frame clones and leaves some out. The table shows approximately 25,000 clones, with roughly two thirds occurring only once. This receptor was taken from a human donor who received a COVID-19 vaccine. V is TRBV12-3 or TRBV12-4 and J is TRBJ1-2, with D unclear. The specimen comprised CD4+ T cells from PBMCs cultured with SARS-CoV-2 spike peptides, sampled before COVID-19 vaccination. The CDR3 reads CASSFQDGYGYTF. Written as DNA, the CDR3 is TGTGCCAGCAGTTTCCAGGACGGCTATGGCTACACCTTC.